A single sample is the source of the 21 T cell receptor beta chains below, sequenced in a study of T cell changes during pregnancy in multiple sclerosis. Assay: immunoSEQ multiplex PCR; the TCRdb copy retains only in-frame clones and omits some. This table has more than 25,000 clones, 80% to 90% appearing once. Sequenced here: CD8+ T cells from peripheral blood mononuclear cells, sampled in the third trimester of pregnancy. These receptors came from a female donor with multiple sclerosis, enrolled in a pregnancy study.

The V and J genes are TRBV28 and TRBJ2-1; 8 nucleotides line up with TRBD2. J was trimmed by 5 bases and V by 7 bases; bases with no gene match: 16. This CDR3 contains 17 residues. The germline CDR1 and CDR2 sequences are MDHEN and SYDVKM. CDR3 sequence reads: CASKTAPGGHPHNEQFF. The CDR3 region has the DNA TGTGCCAGCAAAACGGCTCCGGGAGGGCACCCACACAATGAGCAGTTCTTC.

The gene calls are TRBV14 and TRBJ2-3, with TRBD2 matching 16 bases. Germline V lookup: CDR1 SGHDN, CDR2 FVKESK. The CDR3 is 19 residues long. With 3 bases clipped from V and 7 bases from J, the junction kept 13 bases outside the gene matches. The CDR3 spells CASSQGLAGGAAHTNTQYF. DNA for the CDR3: TGTGCCAGCAGCCAGGGACTAGCGGGGGGGGCGGCCCACACGAATACGCAGTATTTT.

The V gene is TRBV11-2, the J gene TRBJ2-3, with D uncertain. The CDR3 totals 14 residues. The germline gives CDR1 SGHAT, CDR2 FQNNGV. V lost 5 bases to trimming and J lost 0 bases, with 9 bases between them. In DNA form, the CDR3 reads TGTGCCAGCAGCCCCGATACTAGCACAGATACGCAGTATTTT. Its protein is CASSPDTSTDTQYF.

The chain couples TRBV6-1 to TRBJ1-2; D gene ambiguous. The CDR3 length is 17 residues. The V end was cut by 0 bases, the J end by 1 base, with 15 bases between. The germline V gene encodes CDR1 MNHNS and CDR2 SASEGT. CDR3 protein: CASSEAREEPLNYGYTF. In DNA form, the CDR3 reads TGTGCCAGCAGTGAAGCGCGCGAGGAGCCCCTTAACTATGGCTACACCTTC.

The chain has TRBV9 and TRBJ2-7; unclear D gene. Between the trimmed V and J ends, which lost 2 bases and 0 bases, there was a span of 9 bases. The CDR3 has 14 residues. The germline V gene has CDR1 SGDLS and CDR2 YYNGEE. CDR3 sequence reads: CASSVESGSYEQYF. The CDR3 nucleotides read TGTGCCAGCAGCGTCGAGAGTGGCTCCTACGAGCAGTACTTC.

This clone was seen only a few times. The V and J genes are TRBV28 and TRBJ1-1; D may be TRBD1 (5 bases). The germline gives CDR1 MDHEN, CDR2 SYDVKM. CDR3 size: 15 residues. V lost 5 bases, J lost 0 bases, and 13 bases lay in between. CDR3 nucleotide sequence: TGTGCCAGCAGTACCTATCGGGGGGTGAACACTGAAGCTTTCTTT. Protein sequence: CASSTYRGVNTEAFF.

V is TRBV13 and J is TRBJ1-5; the D gene is possibly TRBD1 (5 bases). V lost 5 bases and J 4 bases, leaving 9 bases between the germline ends. This CDR3 spans 13 amino acids. CDR1 and CDR2 from the germline V gene are PRHDT and FYEKMQ (reference sequence). The CDR3 bases are TGTGCCAGCAGCCGGAGGGGAAATCAGCCCCAGCATTTT. It encodes CASSRRGNQPQHF.

The chain couples TRBV6-1 to TRBJ1-1, with 8 positions matching TRBD1. The CDR3 sequence is 14 residues long. V lost 8 bases, J lost 5 bases, and 10 bases stayed unmatched. From germline, CDR1 is MNHNS and CDR2 SASEGT. The CDR3 protein is CASETTGEKTEAFF. CDR3 nucleotide sequence: TGTGCCAGCGAAACGACAGGGGAGAAAACTGAAGCTTTCTTT.

This rearrangement joins TRBV27 to TRBJ2-7, with a tentative D call TRBD1 (7 bases). The CDR3 loop spans 16 amino acids. CDR1 and CDR2 from the germline V gene are MNHEY and SMNVEV (reference sequence). V shed 5 bases and J shed 3 bases, with 20 bases lying between them. The CDR3, as DNA: TGTGCCAGCAGTACGAGGGGGGACAGAGTCCTCTACGAGCAGTACTTC. Its protein product is CASSTRGDRVLYEQYF.

In its sample, this clone was seen once. V is TRBV15 and J is TRBJ2-3; 7 bases are a match to TRBD1. The CDR3 extends over 17 amino acids. V trimming: 4 bases; J trimming: 0 bases; junction bases outside the gene matches: 10. Germline loops: CDR1 LNHNV, CDR2 YYDKDF (reference sequence). The CDR3 sequence: CATSISPGTESTDTQYF. In DNA, the CDR3 is TGTGCCACCAGCATCTCACCCGGGACAGAAAGCACAGATACGCAGTATTTT.

This clone was seen only a few times. The chain employs TRBV19 and TRBJ2-7; maybe TRBD2 (6 bases). The germline V and J ends were trimmed by 3 bases and 5 bases, with 11 bases remaining between them. Germline V gene sequence: CDR1 LNHDA, CDR2 SQIVND (reference sequence). This CDR3 is built from 13 residues. The CDR3 DNA sequence: TGTGCCAGTAGTATGGCGGGGATTAACGAGCAGTACTTC. Translation gives CASSMAGINEQYF.

The chain recombines TRBV25-1 with TRBJ1-2, with D unresolved. The germline CDR1 and CDR2 sequences are MGHDK and SYGVNS. The V end was cut by 5 bases, the J end by 1 base, with 5 bases between. The CDR3 is made up of 12 amino acids. This chain's CDR3 is CASSYGNYGYTF. The CDR3 DNA is TGTGCCAGCAGTTACGGTAACTATGGCTACACCTTC.

The gene calls are TRBV15 and TRBJ2-7; 7 bases map to TRBD1. CDR3 size: 13 residues. Losses at the gene ends were 10 bases for V and 4 bases for J; bases not matched to a gene: 10. Germline V gene sequence: CDR1 LNHNV, CDR2 YYDKDF (reference sequence). In DNA, the CDR3 is TGTGCCATATCACAGGGGAGTGGTTACGAGCAGTACTTC. Translation gives CAISQGSGYEQYF.

The rearrangement joins TRBV27 to TRBJ2-7, with no clear D. V shed 8 bases and J shed 5 bases, with 13 bases lying between them. CDR1 is MNHEY, CDR2 SMNVEV, per germline (reference sequence). The CDR3 has 12 residues. The CDR3 sequence: CASGFPGNEQYF. CDR3 in DNA: TGTGCCAGCGGGTTTCCAGGCAACGAGCAGTACTTC.

The genes are TRBV7-9 and TRBJ2-1; 9 nucleotides match TRBD1. Germline lookup yields CDR1 SEHNR and CDR2 FQNEAQ (reference sequence). J lost 6 bases, V lost 5 bases, and 5 bases had no gene match. The CDR3 is 14 amino acids. CDR3 nucleotide sequence: TGTGCCAGCAGCCTTGGGACAGGGACCAATGAGCAGTTCTTC. Translated, it gives CASSLGTGTNEQFF.

The V and J genes are TRBV27 and TRBJ1-4, with D perhaps matching TRBD1 (6 bases). V shed 3 bases and J shed 3 bases, with 11 bases lying between them. Germline V gene sequence: CDR1 MNHEY, CDR2 SMNVEV (reference sequence). This CDR3 comprises 15 residues. CDR3 residues: CASSFTRGPNEKLFF. Written as DNA, the CDR3 is TGTGCCAGCAGTTTTACCAGGGGTCCTAATGAAAAACTGTTTTTT.

The chain joins TRBV16 to TRBJ1-1; D not certain. Deletions cut 3 bases from V and 1 base from J, with 6 bases between. Per germline, CDR1 KGHSY and CDR2 FQNENV. CDR3 size: 13 residues. The CDR3 region has the DNA TGTGCCAGCAGCCAGGGCCCGAACACTGAAGCTTTCTTT. Translated, it gives CASSQGPNTEAFF.

This clone is judged medium-sized. The chain recombines TRBV28 with TRBJ1-1; no firm D call. The CDR3 length is 15 residues. V lost 6 bases and J lost 1, with 15 bases in between. Germline V lookup: CDR1 MDHEN, CDR2 SYDVKM. In DNA form, the CDR3 reads TGTGCCAGCAGCGCCCGACAAACCTCGAACACTGAAGCTTTCTTT. Protein: CASSARQTSNTEAFF.

The chain employs TRBV10-3 and TRBJ1-2, with 9 bases lining up with TRBD1. Germline V gene sequence: CDR1 ENHRY, CDR2 SYGVKD. V lost 8 bases and J lost 8; bases outside the gene matches: 12. This CDR3 is built from 14 residues. CDR3: CAIGGDRERGGYTF. In DNA, the CDR3 is TGTGCCATCGGGGGGGACAGGGAGCGAGGCGGCTACACCTTC.

This chain connects TRBV9 to TRBJ1-4; 7 bases line up with TRBD1. This CDR3 has 13 amino acids. CDR1 and CDR2 (germline): SGDLS, YYNGEE. The ends lost 6 bases at V and 8 bases at J; junction bases unmatched: 7. CDR3 loop: CASNTGVGEKLFF. The CDR3 DNA follows: TGTGCCAGCAACACAGGGGTTGGGGAAAAACTGTTTTTT. Supplemented by reference TRBV9 and TRBJ1-4, the full variable domain reads DSGVTQTPKHLITATGQRVTLRCSPRSGDLSVYWYQQSLDQGLQFLIQYYNGEERAKGNILERFSAQQFPDLHSELNLSSLELGDSALYFCASNTGVGEKLFFGSGTQLSVL.

The chain employs TRBV30 and TRBJ2-1, with D perhaps TRBD1 (6 bases). Trimming took 0 bases from V and 4 from J, leaving 10 bases between them. The CDR3 consists of 14 residues. In germline, CDR1 is GTSNPN, CDR2 SVGIG (reference sequence). CDR3 region: CAWSVQGTYNEQFF. For the CDR3, the DNA is TGTGCCTGGAGTGTACAGGGAACTTACAATGAGCAGTTCTTC.